The 17 T cell receptor beta chains below were found in one sample sequenced in a study of radiotherapy plus CTLA-4 blockade in lung cancer. Assay: immunoSEQ multiplex PCR; the TCRdb copy retains only in-frame clones and omits some. Of approximately 47,000 clones in the sample, over 55% were seen once. The material was peripheral blood, obtained from a patient treated with radiotherapy plus ipilimumab. The source is a human donor with non-small cell lung cancer who had a partial response to radiotherapy plus ipilimumab.

This clone appeared a few times. The chain employs TRBV5-5 and TRBJ2-5; 7 bases agree with TRBD2. Germline CDR1 is SGHKS and CDR2 is YYEKEE (reference sequence). J lost 3 bases, V lost 2 bases, and 4 bases had no gene match. The CDR3 has 14 residues. CDR3 residues: CASSFSGGKETQYF. The CDR3 coding sequence is TGTGCCAGCAGCTTCTCGGGGGGTAAAGAGACCCAGTACTTC. Looking up the rest from reference TRBV5-5 and TRBJ2-5 gives the full variable domain: DAGVTQSPTHLIKTRGQQVTLRCSPISGHKSVSWYQQVLGQGPQFIFQYYEKEERGRGNFPDRFSARQFPNYSSELNVNALLLGDSALYLCASSFSGGKETQYFGPGTRLLVL.

This sequence joins TRBV11-2 and TRBJ1-2; D gene unclear. The CDR3 sequence is 15 residues long. Trimming stripped 5 bases from V and 7 bases from J, with 20 bases between. CDR1 SGHAT and CDR2 FQNNGV come from the germline V gene. CDR3 amino acids: CASSLGGAAGAGYTF. CDR3 bases: TGTGCCAGCAGCCTGGGTGGTGCAGCCGGAGCTGGCTACACCTTC.

The V and J genes are TRBV7-8 and TRBJ2-1, with 7 bases aligning to TRBD2. The germline gives CDR1 SGHVS, CDR2 FQNEAQ. The ends lost 4 bases at V and 7 bases at J; junction bases unmatched: 10. The CDR3 contains 15 residues. In DNA form, the CDR3 reads TGTGCCAGCAGCTCAGCGGCCGTGCGGGGGAATGAGCAGTTCTTC. Its translation: CASSSAAVRGNEQFF.

The V and J genes are TRBV19 and TRBJ2-2, with a weak D call TRBD2 (6 bases). Germline-derived CDR1 and CDR2 are LNHDA and SQIVND (reference sequence). The CDR3 spans 14 residues. Trimming took off 1 base at V and 5 bases at J, with 8 bases between the two ends. This CDR3 reads CASSIVGGTGELFF. In nucleotides, the CDR3 is TGTGCCAGTAGTATAGTTGGGGGGACCGGGGAGCTGTTTTTT.

The chain is built from TRBV9 and TRBJ2-3, with 8 nucleotides matching TRBD2. The germline CDR1 and CDR2 sequences are SGDLS and YYNGEE. V shed 3 bases, J shed 4 bases, and the junction held 10 bases outside the gene matches. The CDR3 runs 16 residues. The CDR3 is CASSGTPGLGPDTQYF. CDR3 in DNA: TGTGCCAGCAGCGGGACTCCGGGACTAGGACCAGATACGCAGTATTTT.

The V gene is TRBV7-6, the J gene TRBJ2-7; 10 nucleotides align to TRBD1. Germline V gene lookup returns CDR1 SGHVS and CDR2 FNYEAQ. V shed 5 bases and J 2 bases; nucleotides not matched to a gene: 9. The CDR3 has 16 amino acids. CDR3 DNA: TGTGCCAGCAGCCCGCTTCTGGGGACAGGGGCCTACGAGCAGTACTTC. It encodes CASSPLLGTGAYEQYF.

This chain links TRBV4-2 with TRBJ2-7, with 9 positions matching TRBD2. The CDR3 has 15 amino acids. The V gene's germline CDR1 is LGHNA and CDR2 YNFKEQ. Trimming took 1 base from V and 3 from J; bases not matched to a gene: 4. CDR3 DNA: TGTGCCAGCAGCCAAGGCGATAGCGGGAGCTACGAGCAGTACTTC. This translates into CASSQGDSGSYEQYF.

The CDR3 sequence is CSVLGLAGTLGEQFF. CDR3 DNA: TGCAGCGTCCTTGGACTAGCGGGGACCCTCGGTGAGCAGTTCTTC. The chain uses TRBV29-1 and TRBJ2-1, with 12 bases fitting TRBD2. CDR3 length: 15 residues. Germline CDR1 is SQVTM and CDR2 is ANQGSEA. J gave up 9 bases and V 6 bases, and 12 bases lay outside the gene matches.

This clone has only a few counts. This rearrangement joins TRBV28 to TRBJ1-1; 7 positions match TRBD1. Germline V gene data show CDR1 as MDHEN and CDR2 as SYDVKM. V shed 2 bases, J shed 5 bases, and the junction held 8 bases outside the gene matches. The CDR3 totals 15 residues. CDR3: CASSLDRERRTEAFF. In nucleotides, the CDR3 is TGTGCCAGCAGTTTAGACAGGGAGCGAAGAACTGAAGCTTTCTTT.

V and J are TRBV7-9 and TRBJ1-1; the D gene is possibly TRBD1 (5 bases). Trimming shortened V by 3 bases and J by 5 bases, and 19 bases separated the two germline ends. The V gene's germline CDR1 is SEHNR and CDR2 FQNEAQ (reference sequence). The length of the CDR3 is 16 residues. CDR3 sequence: CASSFTGGVVGTEAFF. In nucleotides, the CDR3 is TGTGCCAGCAGCTTTACTGGGGGGGTTGTAGGGACTGAAGCTTTCTTT.

This chain joins TRBV7-9 and TRBJ2-1; 9 bases line up with TRBD2. Germline V gives CDR1 SEHNR, CDR2 FQNEAQ (reference sequence). V shed 4 bases and J 9 bases; nucleotides not matched to a gene: 4. The CDR3 has 13 amino acids. In DNA, the CDR3 is TGTGCCAGCAGCTGGAATAGCGGGAGTGAGCAGTTCTTC. This sequence encodes CASSWNSGSEQFF.

V and J are TRBV6-4 and TRBJ2-3, with 7 bases fitting TRBD2. Germline V gene sequence: CDR1 MRHNA, CDR2 SNTAGT. J gave up 0 bases and V 3 bases, and 6 bases lay outside the gene matches. The CDR3 contains 16 residues. CDR3 coding DNA: TGTGCCAGCAGTGAAACTAGCGACTCTAGCACAGATACGCAGTATTTT. It is translated as CASSETSDSSTDTQYF.

This sequence joins TRBV28 and TRBJ1-2, with a weak D call TRBD1 (5 bases). CDR1 is MDHEN and CDR2 is SYDVKM in the germline V gene. There are 16 residues in the CDR3. V gave up 1 base and J gave up 8 bases, with 20 bases separating them. The CDR3 region is CASSLSASSGWQGYTF. CDR3 in DNA: TGTGCCAGCAGTTTATCTGCCTCATCAGGGTGGCAAGGCTACACCTTC.

This chain links TRBV7-9 with TRBJ2-6, with D possibly matching TRBD1 (5 bases). CDR3 length equals 16 residues. Germline lookup yields CDR1 SEHNR and CDR2 FQNEAQ (reference sequence). With 1 base removed from V and 4 bases from J, the gap between germline ends came to 11 bases. This chain's CDR3 is CASSLVLGLGANVLTF. The CDR3 DNA sequence: TGTGCCAGCAGCTTAGTTTTGGGGCTAGGGGCCAACGTCCTGACTTTC.

This clone turned up a few times. V and J are TRBV7-9 and TRBJ1-1, with 8 bases matching TRBD1. The V gene end was trimmed by 3 bases and the J gene end by 12 bases; junction bases not matched to a gene: 9. The CDR3 runs 13 residues. Germline CDR1 is SEHNR and CDR2 is FQNEAQ (reference sequence). CDR3 in DNA: TGTGCCAGCAGCTTGGGGACAGGATTCTCGACTTTCTTT. It translates to CASSLGTGFSTFF.

V usage is TRBV30 and J usage is TRBJ1-1, with D hard to call. CDR1 is GTSNPN and CDR2 is SVGIG in the germline V gene (reference sequence). CDR3 length: 14 amino acids. Trimming removed 0 bases at V and 1 base at J, with 9 bases between. The DNA for the CDR3 is TGTGCCTGGAGTGTACGTGGAGCGAACACTGAAGCTTTCTTT. Protein sequence: CAWSVRGANTEAFF. Complete variable domain (other parts from reference TRBV30 and TRBJ1-1): SQTIHQWPATLVQPVGSPLSLECTVEGTSNPNLYWYRQAAGRGLQLLFYSVGIGQISSEVPQNLSASRPQDRQFILSSKKLLLSDSGFYLCAWSVRGANTEAFFGQGTRLTVV.

This clone was detected only a few times. The chain is built from TRBV4-1 and TRBJ1-6, with D possibly being TRBD1 (5 bases). V was trimmed by 0 bases and J by 10 bases, leaving 10 bases between them. The germline gives CDR1 MGHRA, CDR2 YSYEKL. This CDR3 contains 14 residues. CDR3 bases: TGCGCCAGCAGCCAAGACAGGGCCGGATCACCCCTCCACTTT. Translation: CASSQDRAGSPLHF.